This TCR beta chain was recovered during a study of blood T cell repertoires in COVID-19. Overall study context: Acute and convalescent COVID-19 samples came from the United States, Italy and Spain. T cells, B-cell-depleted T cells, or PBMCs provided the cDNA or gDNA that served as material.

Some clones are missing from TCRdb's copy, which holds only in-frame ones; the method was immunoSEQ multiplex PCR. Of 50,000 to 70,000 clones detected, approximately 87% appear once; the ten largest clones hold about 7.2%. CDR1 is SGHRS, CDR2 YFSETQ, per germline. J was trimmed by 5 bases and V by 4 bases; bases with no gene match: 9. The CDR3 covers 15 residues. This receptor was obtained from a man between 60 and 75 years old with active or convalescent COVID-19. This chain links TRBV5-1 with TRBJ2-5; 9 bases align to TRBD2. Sequencing used peripheral blood. The CDR3 here is CASSPRAGGRETQYF. The CDR3 DNA reads as TGCGCCAGCAGCCCCCGCGCGGGGGGGAGGGAGACCCAGTACTTC.